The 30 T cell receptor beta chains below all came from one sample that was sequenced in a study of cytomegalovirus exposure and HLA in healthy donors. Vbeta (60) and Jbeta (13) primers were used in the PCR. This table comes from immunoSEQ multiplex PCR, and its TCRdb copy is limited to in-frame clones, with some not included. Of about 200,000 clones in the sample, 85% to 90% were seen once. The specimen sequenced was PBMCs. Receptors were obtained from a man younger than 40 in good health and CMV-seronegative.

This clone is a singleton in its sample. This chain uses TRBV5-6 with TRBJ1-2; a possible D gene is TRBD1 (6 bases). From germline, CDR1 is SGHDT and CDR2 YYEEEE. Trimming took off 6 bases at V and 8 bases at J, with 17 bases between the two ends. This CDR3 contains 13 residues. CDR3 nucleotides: TGTGCCAGCACGACACTTCCAGGGGAGGGCTACACCTTC. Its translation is CASTTLPGEGYTF.

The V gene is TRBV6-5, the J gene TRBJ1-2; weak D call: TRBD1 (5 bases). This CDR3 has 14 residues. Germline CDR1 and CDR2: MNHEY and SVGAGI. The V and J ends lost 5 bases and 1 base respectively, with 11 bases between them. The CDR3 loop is CASSRDLDNYGYTF. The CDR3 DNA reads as TGTGCCAGCAGTAGGGACTTAGATAACTATGGCTACACCTTC.

In nucleotides, the CDR3 is TGCGCCAGCAGTGAGCGGGAGGGCTTCGCAGATACGCAGTATTTT. Its protein product is CASSEREGFADTQYF. The V and J genes are TRBV10-1 and TRBJ2-3; 8 bases map to TRBD2. The CDR3 consists of 15 residues. Germline assignment: CDR1 WNHNN and CDR2 SYGVQD (reference sequence). J gave up 4 bases and V 2 bases, and 5 bases lay outside the gene matches.

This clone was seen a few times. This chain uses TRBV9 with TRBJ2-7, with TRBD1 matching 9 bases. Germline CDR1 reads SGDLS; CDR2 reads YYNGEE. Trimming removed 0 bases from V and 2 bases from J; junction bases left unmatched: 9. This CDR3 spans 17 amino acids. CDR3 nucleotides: TGTGCCAGCAGCGTAGGTTATTCGAGACAGGGGGCCTACGAGCAGTACTTC. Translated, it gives CASSVGYSRQGAYEQYF. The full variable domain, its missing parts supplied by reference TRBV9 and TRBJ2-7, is DSGVTQTPKHLITATGQRVTLRCSPRSGDLSVYWYQQSLDQGLQFLIQYYNGEERAKGNILERFSAQQFPDLHSELNLSSLELGDSALYFCASSVGYSRQGAYEQYFGPGTRLTVT.

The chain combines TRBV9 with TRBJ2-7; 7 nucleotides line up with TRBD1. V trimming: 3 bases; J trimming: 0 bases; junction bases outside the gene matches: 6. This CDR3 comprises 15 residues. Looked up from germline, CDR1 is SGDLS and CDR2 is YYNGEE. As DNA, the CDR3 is TGTGCCAGCAGCGGAACCAGGGGGTCCTCCTACGAGCAGTACTTC. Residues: CASSGTRGSSYEQYF.

The CDR3 sequence is CSVIRDSPYEQYF. The CDR3 region has the DNA TGCAGCGTCATCCGGGACAGCCCCTACGAGCAGTACTTC. V usage is TRBV29-1 and J usage is TRBJ2-7; 7 nucleotides line up with TRBD1. This CDR3 contains 13 residues. V lost 6 bases to trimming and J lost 2 bases; unmatched junction nucleotides: 7. Per germline, CDR1 SQVTM and CDR2 ANQGSEA.

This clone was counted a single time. The CDR3 sequence is CAVSDEQFF. CDR3 DNA sequence: TGTGCCGTGTCCGATGAGCAGTTCTTC. The J gene is TRBJ2-1, the V gene TRBV5-4; no clear D. The CDR3 has 9 residues. Germline assignment: CDR1 SGHNT and CDR2 YYREEE (reference sequence). V was cut by 10 bases and J by 8 bases, with 7 bases left in between.

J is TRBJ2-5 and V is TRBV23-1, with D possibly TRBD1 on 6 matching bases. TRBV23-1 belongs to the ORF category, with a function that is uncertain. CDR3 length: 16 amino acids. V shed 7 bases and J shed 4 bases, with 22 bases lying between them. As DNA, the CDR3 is TGCGCCAGCAACTTACATAAGACAGGTGTGGGAGAGACCCAGTACTTC. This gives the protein CASNLHKTGVGETQYF.

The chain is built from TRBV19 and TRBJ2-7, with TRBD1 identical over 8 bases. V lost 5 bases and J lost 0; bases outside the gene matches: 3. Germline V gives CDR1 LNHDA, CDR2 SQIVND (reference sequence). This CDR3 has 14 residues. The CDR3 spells CASSLGQGSYEQYF. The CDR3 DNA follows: TGTGCCAGTAGTCTCGGACAGGGCTCCTACGAGCAGTACTTC.

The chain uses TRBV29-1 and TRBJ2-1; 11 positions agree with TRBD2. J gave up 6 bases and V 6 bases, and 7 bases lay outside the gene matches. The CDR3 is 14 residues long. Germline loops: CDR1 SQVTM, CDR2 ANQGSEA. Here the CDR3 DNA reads TGCAGCGTACTAGCGGGAGTGATAAGCAATGAGCAGTTCTTC. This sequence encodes CSVLAGVISNEQFF.

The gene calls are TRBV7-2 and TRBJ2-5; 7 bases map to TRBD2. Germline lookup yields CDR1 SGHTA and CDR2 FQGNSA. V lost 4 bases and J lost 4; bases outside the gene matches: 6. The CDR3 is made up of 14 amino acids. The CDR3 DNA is TGTGCCAGCAGCTGGGGGGGTGAGGGAGAGACCCAGTACTTC. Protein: CASSWGGEGETQYF. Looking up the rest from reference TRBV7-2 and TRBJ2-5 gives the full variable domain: GAGVSQSPSNKVTEKGKDVELRCDPISGHTALYWYRQSLGQGLEFLIYFQGNSAPDKSGLPSDRFSAERTGGSVSTLTIQRTQQEDSAVYLCASSWGGEGETQYFGPGTRLLVL.

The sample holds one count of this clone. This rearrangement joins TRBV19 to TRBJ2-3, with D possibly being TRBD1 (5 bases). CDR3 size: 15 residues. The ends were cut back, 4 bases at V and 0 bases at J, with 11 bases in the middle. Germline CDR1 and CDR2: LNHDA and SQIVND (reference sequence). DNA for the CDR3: TGTGCCAGTAGTAAGGGCGACAGTAGCACAGATACGCAGTATTTT. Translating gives CASSKGDSSTDTQYF.

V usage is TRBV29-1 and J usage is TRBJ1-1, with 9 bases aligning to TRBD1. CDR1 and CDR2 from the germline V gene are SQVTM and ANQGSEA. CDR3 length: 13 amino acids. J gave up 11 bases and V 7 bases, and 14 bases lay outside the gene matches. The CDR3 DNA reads TGCAGCGCCGATCCCACAGGGGGCGTGAAGGCTTTCTTT. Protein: CSADPTGGVKAFF. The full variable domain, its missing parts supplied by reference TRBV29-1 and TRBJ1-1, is SAVISQKPSRDICQRGTSLTIQCQVDSQVTMMFWYRQQPGQSLTLIATANQGSEATYESGFVIDKFPISRPNLTFSTLTVSNMSPEDSSIYLCSADPTGGVKAFFGQGTRLTVV.

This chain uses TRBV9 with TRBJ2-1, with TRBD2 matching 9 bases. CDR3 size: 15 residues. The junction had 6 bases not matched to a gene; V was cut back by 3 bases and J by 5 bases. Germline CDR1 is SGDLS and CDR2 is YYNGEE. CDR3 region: CASSALAGPHNEQFF. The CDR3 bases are TGTGCCAGCAGCGCACTAGCGGGCCCCCACAATGAGCAGTTCTTC.

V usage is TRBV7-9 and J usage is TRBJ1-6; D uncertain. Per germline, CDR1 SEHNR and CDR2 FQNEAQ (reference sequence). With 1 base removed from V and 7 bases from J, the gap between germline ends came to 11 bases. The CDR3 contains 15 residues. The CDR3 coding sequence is TGTGCCAGCAGCTTAGGAGGCGGGTCGAATTCACCCCTCCACTTT. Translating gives CASSLGGGSNSPLHF. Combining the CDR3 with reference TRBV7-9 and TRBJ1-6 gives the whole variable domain DTGVSQNPRHKITKRGQNVTFRCDPISEHNRLYWYRQTLGQGPEFLTYFQNEAQLEKSRLLSDRFSAERPKGSFSTLEIQRTEQGDSAMYLCASSLGGGSNSPLHFGNGTRLTVT.

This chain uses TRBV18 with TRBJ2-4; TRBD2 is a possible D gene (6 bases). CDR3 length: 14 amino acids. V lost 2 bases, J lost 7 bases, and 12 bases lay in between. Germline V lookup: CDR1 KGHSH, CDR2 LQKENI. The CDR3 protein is CASSPGGQGNIQYF. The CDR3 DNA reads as TGTGCCAGCTCACCAGGAGGGCAAGGGAACATTCAGTACTTC. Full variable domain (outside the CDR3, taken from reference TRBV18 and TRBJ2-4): NAGVMQNPRHLVRRRGQEARLRCSPMKGHSHVYWYRQLPEEGLKFMVYLQKENIIDESGMPKERFSAEFPKEGPSILRIQQVVRGDSAAYFCASSPGGQGNIQYFGAGTRLSVL.

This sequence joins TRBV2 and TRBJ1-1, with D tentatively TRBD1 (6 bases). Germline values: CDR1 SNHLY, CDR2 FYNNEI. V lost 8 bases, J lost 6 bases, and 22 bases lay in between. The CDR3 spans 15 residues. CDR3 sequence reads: CASVPVGRGVPEAFF. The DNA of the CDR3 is TGTGCCAGCGTTCCGGTCGGCAGGGGCGTGCCTGAAGCTTTCTTT.

CDR3 loop: CASSTLQGKGDTQYF. In nucleotides, the CDR3 is TGCGCCAGCAGCACCTTACAGGGAAAAGGAGATACGCAGTATTTT. V is TRBV5-1 and J is TRBJ2-3, with D maybe TRBD1 (6 bases). Germline V lookup: CDR1 SGHRS, CDR2 YFSETQ. The V and J ends lost 4 bases and 5 bases respectively, with 17 bases between them. This CDR3 is built from 15 residues. Together with reference TRBV5-1 and TRBJ2-3, the CDR3 gives the full variable domain: KAGVTQTPRYLIKTRGQQVTLSCSPISGHRSVSWYQQTPGQGLQFLFEYFSETQRNKGNFPGRFSGRQFSNSRSEMNVSTLELGDSALYLCASSTLQGKGDTQYFGPGTRLTVL.

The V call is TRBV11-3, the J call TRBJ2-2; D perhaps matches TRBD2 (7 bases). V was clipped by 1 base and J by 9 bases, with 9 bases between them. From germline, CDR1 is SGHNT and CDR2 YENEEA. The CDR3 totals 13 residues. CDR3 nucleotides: TGTGCCAGCAGCTTAGTGGGGGGGCGGGAGCTGTTTTTT. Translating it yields CASSLVGGRELFF.

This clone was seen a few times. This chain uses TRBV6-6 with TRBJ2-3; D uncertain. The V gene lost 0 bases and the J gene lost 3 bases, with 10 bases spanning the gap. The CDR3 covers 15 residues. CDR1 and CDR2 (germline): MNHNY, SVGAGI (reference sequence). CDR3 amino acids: CASSYSGGPTDTQYF. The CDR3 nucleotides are TGTGCCAGCAGTTACTCAGGCGGCCCGACAGATACGCAGTATTTT.

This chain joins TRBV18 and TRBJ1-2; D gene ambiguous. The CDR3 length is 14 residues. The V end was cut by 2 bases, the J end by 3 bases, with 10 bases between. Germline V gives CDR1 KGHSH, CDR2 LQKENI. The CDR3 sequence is CASSPGQDDYGYTF. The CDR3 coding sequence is TGTGCCAGCTCACCAGGGCAGGATGACTATGGCTACACCTTC.

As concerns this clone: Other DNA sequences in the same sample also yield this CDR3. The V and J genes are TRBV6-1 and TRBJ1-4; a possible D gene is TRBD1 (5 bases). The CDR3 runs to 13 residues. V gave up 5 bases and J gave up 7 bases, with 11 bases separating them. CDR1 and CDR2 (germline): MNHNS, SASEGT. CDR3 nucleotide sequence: TGTGCCAGCAGTAACAGAAGGGGTGAAAAACTGTTTTTT. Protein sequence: CASSNRRGEKLFF.

For the CDR3, the DNA is TGTGCCAGCACTAAGGGACAGGCTAACGAGCAGTACTTC. It yields the protein CASTKGQANEQYF. The gene calls are TRBV6-4 and TRBJ2-7, with 8 bases that match TRBD1. CDR3 length equals 13 residues. Unmatched junction bases numbered 7, after V lost 7 bases and J lost 5 bases. The germline V gene encodes CDR1 MRHNA and CDR2 SNTAGT.

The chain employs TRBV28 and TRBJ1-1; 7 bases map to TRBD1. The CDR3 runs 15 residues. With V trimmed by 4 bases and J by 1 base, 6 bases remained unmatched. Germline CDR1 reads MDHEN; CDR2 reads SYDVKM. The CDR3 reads CASSSREGANTEAFF. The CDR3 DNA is TGTGCCAGCAGTTCACGGGAGGGGGCGAACACTGAAGCTTTCTTT.

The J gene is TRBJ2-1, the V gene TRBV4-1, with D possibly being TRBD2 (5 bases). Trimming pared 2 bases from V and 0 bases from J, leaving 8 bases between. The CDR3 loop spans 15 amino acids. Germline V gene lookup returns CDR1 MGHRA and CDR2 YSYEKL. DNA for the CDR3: TGCGCCAGCAGCCAATTCCTAGCCTCCTACAATGAGCAGTTCTTC. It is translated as CASSQFLASYNEQFF.

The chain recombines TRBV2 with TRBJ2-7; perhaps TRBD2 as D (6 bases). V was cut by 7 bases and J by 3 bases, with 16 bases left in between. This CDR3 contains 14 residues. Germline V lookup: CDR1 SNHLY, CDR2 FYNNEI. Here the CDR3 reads CASTEGPGDYEQYF. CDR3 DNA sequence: TGTGCCAGCACAGAGGGACCGGGGGACTACGAGCAGTACTTC.

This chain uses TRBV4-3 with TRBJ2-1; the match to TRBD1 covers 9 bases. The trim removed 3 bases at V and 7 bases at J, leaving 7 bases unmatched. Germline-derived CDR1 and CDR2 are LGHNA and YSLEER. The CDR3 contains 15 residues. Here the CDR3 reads CASSHKQGAMNEQFF. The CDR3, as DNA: TGCGCCAGCAGCCATAAACAGGGGGCGATGAATGAGCAGTTCTTC.

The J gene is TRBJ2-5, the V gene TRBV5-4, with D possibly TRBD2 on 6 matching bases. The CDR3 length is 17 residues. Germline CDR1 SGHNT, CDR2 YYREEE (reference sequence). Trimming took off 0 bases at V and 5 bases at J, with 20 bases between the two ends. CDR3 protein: CASSLVVLAGEEETQYF. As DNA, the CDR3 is TGTGCCAGCAGCTTGGTGGTACTAGCCGGAGAGGAGGAGACCCAGTACTTC. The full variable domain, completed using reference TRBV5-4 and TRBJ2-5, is ETGVTQSPTHLIKTRGQQVTLRCSSQSGHNTVSWYQQALGQGPQFIFQYYREEENGRGNFPPRFSGLQFPNYSSELNVNALELDDSALYLCASSLVVLAGEEETQYFGPGTRLLVL.

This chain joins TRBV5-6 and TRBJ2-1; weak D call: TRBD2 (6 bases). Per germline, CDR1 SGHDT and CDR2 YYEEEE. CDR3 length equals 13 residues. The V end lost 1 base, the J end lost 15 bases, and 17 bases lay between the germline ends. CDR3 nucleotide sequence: TGTGCCAGCAGCTTGATATCCCCTCTAGCGCTGTTCTTC. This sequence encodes CASSLISPLALFF.

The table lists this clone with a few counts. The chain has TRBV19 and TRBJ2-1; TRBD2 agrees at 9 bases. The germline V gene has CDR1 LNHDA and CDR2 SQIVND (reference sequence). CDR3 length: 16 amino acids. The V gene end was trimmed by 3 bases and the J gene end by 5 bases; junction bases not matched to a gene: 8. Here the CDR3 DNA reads TGTGCCAGTAGTATGAGTAGCGGGAGCGGGGACAATGAGCAGTTCTTC. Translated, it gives CASSMSSGSGDNEQFF. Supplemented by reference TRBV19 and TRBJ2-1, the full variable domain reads DGGITQSPKYLFRKEGQNVTLSCEQNLNHDAMYWYRQDPGQGLRLIYYSQIVNDFQKGDIAEGYSVSREKKESFPLTVTSAQKNPTAFYLCASSMSSGSGDNEQFFGPGTRLTVL.